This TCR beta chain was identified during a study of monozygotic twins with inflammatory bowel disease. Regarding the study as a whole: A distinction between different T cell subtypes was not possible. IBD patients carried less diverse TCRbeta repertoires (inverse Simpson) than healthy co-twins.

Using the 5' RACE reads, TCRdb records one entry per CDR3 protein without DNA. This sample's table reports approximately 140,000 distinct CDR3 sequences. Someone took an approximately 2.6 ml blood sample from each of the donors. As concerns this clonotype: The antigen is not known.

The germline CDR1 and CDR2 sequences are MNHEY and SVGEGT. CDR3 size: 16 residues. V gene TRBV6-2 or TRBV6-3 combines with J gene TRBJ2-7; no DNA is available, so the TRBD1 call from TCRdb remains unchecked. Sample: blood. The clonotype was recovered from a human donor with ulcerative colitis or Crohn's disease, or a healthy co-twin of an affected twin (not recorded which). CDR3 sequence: CASSYGASSPTYEQYF.